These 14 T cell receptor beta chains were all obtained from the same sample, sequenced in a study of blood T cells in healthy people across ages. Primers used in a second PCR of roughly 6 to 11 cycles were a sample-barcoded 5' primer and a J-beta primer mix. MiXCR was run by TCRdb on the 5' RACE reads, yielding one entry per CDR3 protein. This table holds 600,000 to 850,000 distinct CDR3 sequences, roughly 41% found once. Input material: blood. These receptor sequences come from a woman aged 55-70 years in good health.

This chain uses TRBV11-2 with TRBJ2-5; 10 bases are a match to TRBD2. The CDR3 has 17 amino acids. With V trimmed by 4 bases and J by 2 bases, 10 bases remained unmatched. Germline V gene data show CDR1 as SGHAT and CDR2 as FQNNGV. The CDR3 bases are TGTGCCAGCAGCTACGGTCGAGTAGCGGGAGGACAAGAGACCCAGTACTTC. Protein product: CASSYGRVAGGQETQYF.

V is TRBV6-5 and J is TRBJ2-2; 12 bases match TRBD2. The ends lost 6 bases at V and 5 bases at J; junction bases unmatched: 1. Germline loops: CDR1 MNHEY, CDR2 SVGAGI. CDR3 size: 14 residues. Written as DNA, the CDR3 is TGTGCCAGCAGAGGGACTAGCGGGACCGGGGAGCTGTTTTTT. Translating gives CASRGTSGTGELFF.

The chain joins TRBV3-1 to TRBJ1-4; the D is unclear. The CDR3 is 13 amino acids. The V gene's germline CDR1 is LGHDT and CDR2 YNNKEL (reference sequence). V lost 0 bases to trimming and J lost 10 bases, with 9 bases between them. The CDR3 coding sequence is TGTGCCAGCAGCCAAGATCTACCCGGAAAACTGTTTTTT. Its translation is CASSQDLPGKLFF.

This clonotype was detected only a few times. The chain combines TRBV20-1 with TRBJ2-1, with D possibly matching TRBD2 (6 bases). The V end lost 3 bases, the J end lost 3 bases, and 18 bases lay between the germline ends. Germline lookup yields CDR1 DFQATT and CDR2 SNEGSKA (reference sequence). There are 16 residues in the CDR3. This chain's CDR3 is CSASQGSGLLYNEQFF. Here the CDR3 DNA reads TGCAGTGCTAGTCAAGGGAGCGGGCTCCTCTACAATGAGCAGTTCTTC.

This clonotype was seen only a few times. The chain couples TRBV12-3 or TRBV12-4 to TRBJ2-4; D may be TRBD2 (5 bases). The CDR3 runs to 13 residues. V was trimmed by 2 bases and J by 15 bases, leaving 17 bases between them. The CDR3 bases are TGTGCCAGCAGTTTATCGCACTCGGGGTTGAGGTACTTC. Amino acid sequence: CASSLSHSGLRYF.

CDR3 sequence (DNA): TGCGCCAGCAGTCAGGGGGGACCCAAAAACATTCAGTACTTC. This gives the protein CASSQGGPKNIQYF. The chain carries TRBV5-1 and TRBJ2-7, with D perhaps TRBD1 (7 bases). With the DNA end fitting TRBJ2-4 better, the J assignment may be wrong. CDR1 and CDR2 from the germline V gene are SGHRS and YFSETQ. The CDR3 loop spans 14 amino acids.

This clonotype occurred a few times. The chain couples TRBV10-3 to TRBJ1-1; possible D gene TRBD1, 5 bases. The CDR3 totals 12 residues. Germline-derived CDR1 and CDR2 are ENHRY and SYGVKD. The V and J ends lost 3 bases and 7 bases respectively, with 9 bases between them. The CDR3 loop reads CAISDWGYEAFF. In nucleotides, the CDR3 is TGTGCCATCAGTGATTGGGGCTATGAAGCTTTCTTT.

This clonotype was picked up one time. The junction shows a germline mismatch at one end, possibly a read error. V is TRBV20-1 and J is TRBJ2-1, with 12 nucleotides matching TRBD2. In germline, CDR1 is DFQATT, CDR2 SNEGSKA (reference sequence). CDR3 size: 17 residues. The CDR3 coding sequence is TGCAGAGCTACAGGACTAGCGGGGTCAAGCTCCTACAATGAGCAGTTCTTC. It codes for CRATGLAGSSSYNEQFF.

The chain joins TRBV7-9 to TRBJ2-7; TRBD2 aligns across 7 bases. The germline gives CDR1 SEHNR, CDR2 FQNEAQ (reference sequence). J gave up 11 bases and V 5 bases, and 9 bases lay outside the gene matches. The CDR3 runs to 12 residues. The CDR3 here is CASSPQDGGKYF. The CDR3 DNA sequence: TGTGCCAGCAGCCCCCAGGACGGGGGGAAGTACTTC.

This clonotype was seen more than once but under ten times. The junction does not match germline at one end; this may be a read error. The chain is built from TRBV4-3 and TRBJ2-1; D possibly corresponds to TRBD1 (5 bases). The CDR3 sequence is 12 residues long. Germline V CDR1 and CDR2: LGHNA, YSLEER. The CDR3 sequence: CAGSARDNEQFF. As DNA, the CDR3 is TGCGCCGGCAGCGCCAGGGACAATGAGCAGTTCTTC.

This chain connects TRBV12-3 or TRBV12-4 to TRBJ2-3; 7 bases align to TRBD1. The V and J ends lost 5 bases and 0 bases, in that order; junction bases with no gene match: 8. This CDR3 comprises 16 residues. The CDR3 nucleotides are TGTGCCAGCAGTGCCCGACAGGGCCGAAGCACAGATACGCAGTATTTT. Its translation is CASSARQGRSTDTQYF.

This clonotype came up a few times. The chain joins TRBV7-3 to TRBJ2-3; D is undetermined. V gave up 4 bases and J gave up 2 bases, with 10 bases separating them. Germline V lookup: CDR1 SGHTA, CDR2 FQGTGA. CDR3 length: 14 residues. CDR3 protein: CASSSVSYTDTQYF. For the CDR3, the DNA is TGTGCCAGCAGCTCAGTCTCCTACACAGATACGCAGTATTTT.

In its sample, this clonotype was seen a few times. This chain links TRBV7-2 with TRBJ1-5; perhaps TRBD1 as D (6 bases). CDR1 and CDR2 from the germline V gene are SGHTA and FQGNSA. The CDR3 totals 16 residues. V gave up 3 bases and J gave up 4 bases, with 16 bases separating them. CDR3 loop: CASSLIPVQGNQPQHF. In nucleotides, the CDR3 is TGTGCCAGCAGCTTGATTCCGGTACAGGGTAATCAGCCCCAGCATTTT.

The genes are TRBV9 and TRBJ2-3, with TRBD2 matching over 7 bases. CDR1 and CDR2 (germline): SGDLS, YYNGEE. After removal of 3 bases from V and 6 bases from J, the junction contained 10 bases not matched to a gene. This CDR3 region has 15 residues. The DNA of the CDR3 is TGTGCCAGCAGCGCGCCCCGGGGGGAAGCGGATACGCAGTATTTT. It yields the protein CASSAPRGEADTQYF.